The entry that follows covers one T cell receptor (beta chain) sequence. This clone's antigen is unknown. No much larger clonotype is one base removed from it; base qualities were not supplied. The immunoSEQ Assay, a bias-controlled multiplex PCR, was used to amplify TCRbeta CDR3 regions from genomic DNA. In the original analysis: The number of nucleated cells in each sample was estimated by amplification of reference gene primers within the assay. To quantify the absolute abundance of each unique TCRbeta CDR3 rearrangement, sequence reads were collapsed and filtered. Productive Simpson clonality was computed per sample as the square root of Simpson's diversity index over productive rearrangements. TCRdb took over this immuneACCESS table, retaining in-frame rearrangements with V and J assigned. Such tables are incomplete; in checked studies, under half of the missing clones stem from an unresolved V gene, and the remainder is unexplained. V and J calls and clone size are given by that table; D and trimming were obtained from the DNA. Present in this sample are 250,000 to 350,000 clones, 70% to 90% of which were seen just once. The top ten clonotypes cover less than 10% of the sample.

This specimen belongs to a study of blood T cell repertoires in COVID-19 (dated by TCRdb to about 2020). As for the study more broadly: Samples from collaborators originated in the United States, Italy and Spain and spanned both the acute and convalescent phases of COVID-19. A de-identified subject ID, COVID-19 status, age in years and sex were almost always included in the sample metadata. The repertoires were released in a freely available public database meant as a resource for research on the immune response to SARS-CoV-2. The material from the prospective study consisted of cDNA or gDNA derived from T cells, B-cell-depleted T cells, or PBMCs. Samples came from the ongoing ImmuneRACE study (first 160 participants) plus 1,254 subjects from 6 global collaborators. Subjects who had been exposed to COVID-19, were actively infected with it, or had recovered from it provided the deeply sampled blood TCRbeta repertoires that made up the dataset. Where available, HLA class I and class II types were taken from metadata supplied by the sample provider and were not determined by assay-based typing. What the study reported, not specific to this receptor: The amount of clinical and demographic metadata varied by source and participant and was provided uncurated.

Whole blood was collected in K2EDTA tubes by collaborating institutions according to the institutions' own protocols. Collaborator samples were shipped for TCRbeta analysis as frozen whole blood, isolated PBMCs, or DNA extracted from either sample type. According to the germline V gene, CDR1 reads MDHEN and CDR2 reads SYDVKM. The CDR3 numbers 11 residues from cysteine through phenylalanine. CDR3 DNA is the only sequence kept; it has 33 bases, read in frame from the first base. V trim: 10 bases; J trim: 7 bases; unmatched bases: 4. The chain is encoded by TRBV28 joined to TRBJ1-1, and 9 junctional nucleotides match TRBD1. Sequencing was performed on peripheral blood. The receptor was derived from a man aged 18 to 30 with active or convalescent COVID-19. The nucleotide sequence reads TGTGCCATAACAGGGGGCGTTGAAGCTTTCTTT. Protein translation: CAITGGVEAFF.